What follows are 6 T cell receptor beta chains derived from one specimen sequenced in a study of OX40 agonist ivuxolimab in advanced cancers. Measured with immunoSEQ multiplex PCR; TCRdb has only the in-frame clones, and not every one. The sample has over 60,000 clones; about 90% are singletons. Sequenced material: CD4+ or CD8+ T cells sorted from blood, taken in a trial of the OX40 agonist ivuxolimab. Every receptor here comes from an adult with an advanced solid tumor such as melanoma, head and neck, liver or kidney cancer.

The chain is built from TRBV7-2 and TRBJ2-4; 7 bases are a match to TRBD1. The germline gives CDR1 SGHTA, CDR2 FQGNSA. V was pared by 5 bases and J by 6 bases, with 10 bases of the junction left unmatched. The CDR3 is made up of 15 amino acids. The CDR3 reads CASSPPPRQGNIQYF. The CDR3 coding sequence is TGTGCCAGCAGCCCACCCCCCCGACAGGGAAACATTCAGTACTTC.

The chain has TRBV13 and TRBJ2-1; 9 nucleotides match TRBD1. This CDR3 spans 18 amino acids. V dropped 0 bases and J dropped 4; count of bases not matched to a gene: 10. Looked up from germline, CDR1 is PRHDT and CDR2 is FYEKMQ (reference sequence). The CDR3 DNA is TGTGCCAGCAGCTTAGGCCTCCGACAGGGGGGGGTGTACAATGAGCAGTTCTTC. It translates to CASSLGLRQGGVYNEQFF.

The CDR3 reads CASSINPGAGNQPQHF. DNA for the CDR3: TGTGCCAGTAGTATTAACCCAGGGGCCGGCAATCAGCCCCAGCATTTT. V usage is TRBV19 and J usage is TRBJ1-5; tentative D call: TRBD1 (6 bases). The CDR3 is 16 residues long. V was cut by 3 bases and J by 2 bases, with 14 bases left in between. CDR1 LNHDA and CDR2 SQIVND come from the germline V gene (reference sequence).

The chain is built from TRBV19 and TRBJ2-6, with 12 bases fitting TRBD2. The germline gives CDR1 LNHDA, CDR2 SQIVND (reference sequence). V was pared by 2 bases and J by 0 bases, with 5 bases of the junction left unmatched. The CDR3 runs to 19 residues. In nucleotides, the CDR3 is TGTGCCAGTAGTATATGGGCTAGCGGGAGGGCCTCTGGGGCCAACGTCCTGACTTTC. Its protein is CASSIWASGRASGANVLTF.

V usage is TRBV28 and J usage is TRBJ2-3; 13 nucleotides align to TRBD2. V gave up 4 bases and J gave up 2 bases; unmatched junction bases: 6. CDR3 length: 17 amino acids. CDR1 and CDR2 (germline): MDHEN, SYDVKM. In DNA, the CDR3 is TGTGCCAGCAGTTCACGGACTAGCGGGGGCCTCACAGATACGCAGTATTTT. Translating gives CASSSRTSGGLTDTQYF.

The chain combines TRBV4-1 with TRBJ2-3; 7 bases are a match to TRBD2. Germline CDR1 and CDR2: MGHRA and YSYEKL. This CDR3 is built from 18 residues. The V segment lost 0 bases and the J segment 1 base; nucleotides outside the gene matches: 10. CDR3 in amino acids: CASSQDFAAGARTDTQYF. The DNA for the CDR3 is TGCGCCAGCAGCCAAGATTTTGCCGCGGGAGCTCGCACAGATACGCAGTATTTT.